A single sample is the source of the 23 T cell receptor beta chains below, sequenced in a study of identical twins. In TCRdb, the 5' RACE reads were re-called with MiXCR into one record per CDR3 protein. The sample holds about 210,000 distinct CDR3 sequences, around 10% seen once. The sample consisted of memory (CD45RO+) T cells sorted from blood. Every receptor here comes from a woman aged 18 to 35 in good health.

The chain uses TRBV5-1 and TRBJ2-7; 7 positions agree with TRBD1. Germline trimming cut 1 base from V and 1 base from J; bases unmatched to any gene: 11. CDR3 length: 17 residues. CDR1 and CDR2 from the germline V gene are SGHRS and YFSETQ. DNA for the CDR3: TGCGCCAGCAGCTTGTTCCTTCAGGCAGGGGGTTCCTACGAGCAGTACTTC. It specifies CASSLFLQAGGSYEQYF.

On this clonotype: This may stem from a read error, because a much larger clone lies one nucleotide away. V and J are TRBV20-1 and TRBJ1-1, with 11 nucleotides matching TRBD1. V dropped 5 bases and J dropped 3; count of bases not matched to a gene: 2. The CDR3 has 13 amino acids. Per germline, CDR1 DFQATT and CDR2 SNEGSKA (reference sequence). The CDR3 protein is CSAPDRGHTEAFF. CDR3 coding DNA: TGCAGTGCTCCGGACAGGGGGCACACTGAAGCTTTCTTT.

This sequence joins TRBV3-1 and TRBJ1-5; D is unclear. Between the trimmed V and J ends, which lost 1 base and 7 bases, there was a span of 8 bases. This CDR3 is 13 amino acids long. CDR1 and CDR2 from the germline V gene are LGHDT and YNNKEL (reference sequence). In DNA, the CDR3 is TGTGCCAGCAGCCAAGGTCGGGAACAGCCCCAGCATTTT. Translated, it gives CASSQGREQPQHF. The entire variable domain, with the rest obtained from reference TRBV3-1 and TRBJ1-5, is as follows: DTAVSQTPKYLVTQMGNDKSIKCEQNLGHDTMYWYKQDSKKFLKIMFSYNNKELIINETVPNRFSPKSPDKAHLNLHINSLELGDSAVYFCASSQGREQPQHFGDGTRLSIL.

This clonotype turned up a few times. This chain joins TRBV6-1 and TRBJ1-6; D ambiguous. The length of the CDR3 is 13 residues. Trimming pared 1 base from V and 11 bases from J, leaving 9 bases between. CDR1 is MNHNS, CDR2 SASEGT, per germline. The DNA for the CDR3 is TGTGCCAGCAGTGAAGGTCCTTGGGCACCCCTCCACTTT. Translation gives CASSEGPWAPLHF.

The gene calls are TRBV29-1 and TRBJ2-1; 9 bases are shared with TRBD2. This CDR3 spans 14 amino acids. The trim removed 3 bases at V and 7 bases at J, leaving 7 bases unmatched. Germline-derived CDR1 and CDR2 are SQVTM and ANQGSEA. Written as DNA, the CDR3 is TGCAGCGTTGATGGCCTAGCGGGACGGAATGAGCAGTTCTTC. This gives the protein CSVDGLAGRNEQFF.

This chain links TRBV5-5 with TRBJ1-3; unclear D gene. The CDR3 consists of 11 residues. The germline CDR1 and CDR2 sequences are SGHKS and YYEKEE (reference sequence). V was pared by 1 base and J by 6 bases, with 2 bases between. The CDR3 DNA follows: TGTGCCAGCAGCTTGACAAACACCATATATTTT. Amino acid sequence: CASSLTNTIYF.

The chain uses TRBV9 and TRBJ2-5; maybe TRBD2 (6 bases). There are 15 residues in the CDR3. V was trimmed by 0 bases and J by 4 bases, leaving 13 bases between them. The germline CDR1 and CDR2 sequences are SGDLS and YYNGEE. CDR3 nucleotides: TGTGCCAGCAGCGTAGAGACAGACGGGGGAGAGACCCAGTACTTC. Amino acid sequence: CASSVETDGGETQYF.

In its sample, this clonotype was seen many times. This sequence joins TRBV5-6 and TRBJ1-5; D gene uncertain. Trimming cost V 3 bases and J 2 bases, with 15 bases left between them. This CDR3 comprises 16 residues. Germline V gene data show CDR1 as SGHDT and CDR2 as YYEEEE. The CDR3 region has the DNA TGTGCCAGCAGCTCATCCGGGCCCTGGGGCAATCAGCCCCAGCATTTT. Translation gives CASSSSGPWGNQPQHF.

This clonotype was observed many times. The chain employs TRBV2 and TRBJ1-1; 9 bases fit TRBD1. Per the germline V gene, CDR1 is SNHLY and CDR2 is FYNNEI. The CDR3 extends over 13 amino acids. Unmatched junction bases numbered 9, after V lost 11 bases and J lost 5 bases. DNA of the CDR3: TGTGCCGGCACACAGGGGGCCGGGACTGAAGCTTTCTTT. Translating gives CAGTQGAGTEAFF.

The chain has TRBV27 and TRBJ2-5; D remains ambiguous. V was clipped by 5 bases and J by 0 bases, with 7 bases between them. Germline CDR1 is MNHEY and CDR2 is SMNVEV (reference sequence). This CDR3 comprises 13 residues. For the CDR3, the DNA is TGTGCCAGCAGTCCCTTGTACCAAGAGACCCAGTACTTC. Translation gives CASSPLYQETQYF.

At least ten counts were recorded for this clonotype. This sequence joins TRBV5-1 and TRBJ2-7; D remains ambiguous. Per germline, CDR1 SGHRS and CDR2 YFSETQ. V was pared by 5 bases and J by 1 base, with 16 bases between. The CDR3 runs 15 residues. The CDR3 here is CASRYNNQPSYEQYF. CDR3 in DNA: TGCGCCAGCAGATATAACAACCAACCATCCTACGAGCAGTACTTC.

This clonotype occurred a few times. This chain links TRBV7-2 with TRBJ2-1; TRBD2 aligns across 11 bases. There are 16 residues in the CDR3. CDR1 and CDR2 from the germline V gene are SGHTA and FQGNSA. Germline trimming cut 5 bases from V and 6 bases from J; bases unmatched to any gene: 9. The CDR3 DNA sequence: TGTGCCAGCAGCCTACAAAGACTAGCGGGGCTCAATGAGCAGTTCTTC. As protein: CASSLQRLAGLNEQFF.

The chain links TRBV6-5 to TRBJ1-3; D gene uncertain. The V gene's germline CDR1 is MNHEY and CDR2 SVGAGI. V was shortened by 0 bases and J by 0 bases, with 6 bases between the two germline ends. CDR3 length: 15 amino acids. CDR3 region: CASSYSYSSGNTIYF. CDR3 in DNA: TGTGCCAGCAGTTACTCATACTCCTCTGGAAACACCATATATTTT.

CDR3 sequence (DNA): TGTGCCAGCAGCTTTGATCCAGGCAACGTCCTGACTTTC. It is translated as CASSFDPGNVLTF. This sequence joins TRBV7-9 and TRBJ2-6; D is uncertain. Looked up from germline, CDR1 is SEHNR and CDR2 is FQNEAQ (reference sequence). The V gene lost 3 bases and the J gene lost 9 bases, with 9 bases spanning the gap. The length of the CDR3 is 13 residues. Full variable domain (rest looked up from reference TRBV7-9 and TRBJ2-6): DTGVSQNPRHKITKRGQNVTFRCDPISEHNRLYWYRQTLGQGPEFLTYFQNEAQLEKSRLLSDRFSAERPKGSFSTLEIQRTEQGDSAMYLCASSFDPGNVLTFGAGSRLTVL.

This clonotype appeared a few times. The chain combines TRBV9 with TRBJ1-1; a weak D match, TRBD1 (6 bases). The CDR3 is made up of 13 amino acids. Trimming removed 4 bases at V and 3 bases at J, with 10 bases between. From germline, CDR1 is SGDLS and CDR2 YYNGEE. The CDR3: CASSLWTDTEAFF. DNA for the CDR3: TGTGCCAGCAGCCTTTGGACAGACACTGAAGCTTTCTTT.

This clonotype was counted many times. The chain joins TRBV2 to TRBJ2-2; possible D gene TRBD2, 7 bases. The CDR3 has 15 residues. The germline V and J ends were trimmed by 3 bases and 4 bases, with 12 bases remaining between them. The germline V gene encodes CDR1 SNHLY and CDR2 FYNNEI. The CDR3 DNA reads TGTGCCAGCAGTGATTGGGGGGGCCTCACCGGGGAGCTGTTTTTT. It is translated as CASSDWGGLTGELFF.

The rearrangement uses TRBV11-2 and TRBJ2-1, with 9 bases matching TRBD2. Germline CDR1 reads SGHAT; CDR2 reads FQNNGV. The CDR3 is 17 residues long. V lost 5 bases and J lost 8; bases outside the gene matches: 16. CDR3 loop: CASSPKGVAGVWDEQFF. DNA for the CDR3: TGTGCCAGCAGCCCAAAAGGGGTAGCGGGAGTTTGGGATGAGCAGTTCTTC. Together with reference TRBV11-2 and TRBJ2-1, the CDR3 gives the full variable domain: EAGVAQSPRYKIIEKRQSVAFWCNPISGHATLYWYQQILGQGPKLLIQFQNNGVVDDSQLPKDRFSAERLKGVDSTLKIQPAKLEDSAVYLCASSPKGVAGVWDEQFFGPGTRLTVL.

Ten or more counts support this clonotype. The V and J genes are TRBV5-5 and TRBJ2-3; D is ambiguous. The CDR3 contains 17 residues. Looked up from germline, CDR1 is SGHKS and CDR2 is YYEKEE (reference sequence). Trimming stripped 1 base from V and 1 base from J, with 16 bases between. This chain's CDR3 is CASSLLFTAIRTDTQYF. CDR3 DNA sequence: TGTGCCAGCAGCTTGTTATTTACGGCGATTCGCACAGATACGCAGTATTTT.

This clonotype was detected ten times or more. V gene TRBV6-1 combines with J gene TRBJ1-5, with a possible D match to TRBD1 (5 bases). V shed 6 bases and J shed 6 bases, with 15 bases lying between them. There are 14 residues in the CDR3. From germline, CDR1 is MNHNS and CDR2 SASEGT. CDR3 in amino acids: CASSTGGVSQPQHF. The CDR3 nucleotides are TGTGCCAGCAGCACCGGGGGGGTTTCTCAGCCCCAGCATTTT.

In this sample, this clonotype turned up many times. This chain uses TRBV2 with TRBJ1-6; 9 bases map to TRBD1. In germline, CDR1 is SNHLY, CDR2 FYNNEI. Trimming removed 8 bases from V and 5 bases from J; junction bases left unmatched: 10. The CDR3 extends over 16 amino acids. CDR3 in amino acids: CASDPGQGLNNSPLHF. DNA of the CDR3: TGTGCCAGCGATCCGGGACAGGGATTGAATAATTCACCCCTCCACTTT.

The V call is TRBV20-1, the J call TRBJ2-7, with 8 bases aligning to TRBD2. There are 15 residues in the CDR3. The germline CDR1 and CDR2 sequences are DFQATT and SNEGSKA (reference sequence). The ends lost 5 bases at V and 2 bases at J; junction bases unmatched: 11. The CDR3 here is CSAAKPTSVTYEQYF. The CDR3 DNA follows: TGCAGTGCTGCCAAGCCGACTAGCGTAACCTACGAGCAGTACTTC.

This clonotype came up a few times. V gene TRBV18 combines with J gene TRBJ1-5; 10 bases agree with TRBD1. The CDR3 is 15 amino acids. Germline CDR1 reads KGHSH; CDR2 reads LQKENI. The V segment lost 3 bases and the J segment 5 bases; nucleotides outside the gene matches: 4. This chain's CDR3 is CASSPGQGKYQPQHF. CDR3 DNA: TGTGCCAGCTCACCGGGACAGGGGAAATATCAGCCCCAGCATTTT. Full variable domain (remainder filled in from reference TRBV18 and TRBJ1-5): NAGVMQNPRHLVRRRGQEARLRCSPMKGHSHVYWYRQLPEEGLKFMVYLQKENIIDESGMPKERFSAEFPKEGPSILRIQQVVRGDSAAYFCASSPGQGKYQPQHFGDGTRLSIL.

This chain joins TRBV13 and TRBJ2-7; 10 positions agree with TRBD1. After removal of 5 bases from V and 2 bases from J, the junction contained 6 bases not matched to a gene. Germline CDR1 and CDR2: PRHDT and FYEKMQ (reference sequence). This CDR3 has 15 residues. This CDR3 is CASSRQGAQPYEQYF. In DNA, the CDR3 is TGTGCCAGCAGCAGACAGGGGGCGCAACCCTACGAGCAGTACTTC.